These 29 T cell receptor beta chains came from one sample sequenced in a study of blood T cell repertoires in COVID-19. The method was immunoSEQ multiplex PCR; TCRdb's version includes in-frame clones alone and lacks a portion of them. The sample records about 210,000 clones, 85% being singletons. The specimen sequenced was PBMCs or T cells enriched from blood (not recorded which). Receptors were obtained from a man aged 40-49 years who had recovered from COVID-19.

The chain recombines TRBV9 with TRBJ2-3; no clear D gene. The CDR3 extends over 12 amino acids. Germline CDR1 and CDR2: SGDLS and YYNGEE. The V gene lost 4 bases and the J gene lost 5 bases, with 8 bases spanning the gap. The CDR3 loop is CASSTQRDTQYF. Here the CDR3 DNA reads TGTGCCAGCAGCACCCAGCGAGATACGCAGTATTTT.

The chain links TRBV11-2 to TRBJ1-1; unclear D gene. V dropped 1 base and J dropped 8 bases, with 11 bases sitting between them. This CDR3 comprises 13 residues. Germline V lookup: CDR1 SGHAT, CDR2 FQNNGV. CDR3 sequence reads: CASSLAWAGEAFF. Here the CDR3 DNA reads TGTGCCAGCAGCTTAGCCTGGGCGGGAGAAGCTTTCTTT.

Turning to this clone: The sample holds other DNA sequences that translate to the same CDR3. For the CDR3, the DNA is TGTGCCAGTTCGGACAACTCTGGAAACACCATATATTTT. Amino acids: CASSDNSGNTIYF. The V gene is TRBV19, the J gene TRBJ1-3, with D possibly matching TRBD1 (5 bases). Trimming stripped 8 bases from V and 0 bases from J, with 8 bases between. Per the germline V gene, CDR1 is LNHDA and CDR2 is SQIVND (reference sequence). This CDR3 contains 13 residues.

The chain combines TRBV3-1 (or the pseudogene TRBV3-2) with TRBJ2-7, with TRBD1 matching 7 bases. Germline CDR1 is LGHDT and CDR2 is YNNKEL (reference sequence). Trimming cost V 0 bases and J 7 bases; bases outside gene matches: 12. The CDR3 is 16 residues long. The CDR3 loop reads CASSQDRKAGGGEQYF. DNA for the CDR3: TGTGCCAGCAGCCAAGATAGGAAGGCAGGGGGTGGTGAGCAGTACTTC.

This clone has a handful of counts. The chain is built from TRBV30 and TRBJ1-2, with 7 bases lining up with TRBD1. Germline CDR1 is GTSNPN and CDR2 is SVGIG (reference sequence). The V gene end was trimmed by 1 base and the J gene end by 4 bases; junction bases not matched to a gene: 6. This CDR3 has 14 residues. The CDR3 loop reads CAWSAGDSFYGYTF. Here the CDR3 DNA reads TGTGCCTGGAGTGCAGGGGACAGCTTCTATGGCTACACCTTC. Based on the CDR3 plus reference TRBV30 and TRBJ1-2, the full variable domain is SQTIHQWPATLVQPVGSPLSLECTVEGTSNPNLYWYRQAAGRGLQLLFYSVGIGQISSEVPQNLSASRPQDRQFILSSKKLLLSDSGFYLCAWSAGDSFYGYTFGSGTRLTVV.

The rearrangement joins TRBV27 to TRBJ2-7; possibly TRBD2 for D (6 bases). The germline V gene has CDR1 MNHEY and CDR2 SMNVEV (reference sequence). V lost 7 bases, J lost 5 bases, and 30 bases lay in between. This CDR3 has 18 amino acids. The CDR3 is CASTGSIIGSIRGNEQYF. Written as DNA, the CDR3 is TGTGCCAGCACCGGATCGATAATCGGGAGCATAAGGGGCAACGAGCAGTACTTC.

This clone showed up just once. The chain couples TRBV5-1 to TRBJ1-1; 7 bases fit TRBD1. V dropped 7 bases and J dropped 1; count of bases not matched to a gene: 7. The germline V gene has CDR1 SGHRS and CDR2 YFSETQ. The CDR3 contains 14 residues. CDR3 loop: CASAPGGANTEAFF. In DNA form, the CDR3 reads TGCGCCAGCGCGCCAGGGGGTGCGAACACTGAAGCTTTCTTT.

V usage is TRBV15 and J usage is TRBJ2-7, with a weak D call TRBD2 (6 bases). Germline CDR1 is LNHNV and CDR2 is YYDKDF (reference sequence). The CDR3 sequence is 13 residues long. V dropped 3 bases and J dropped 4 bases, with 10 bases sitting between them. Here the CDR3 DNA reads TGTGCCACCAGCAGGGACTATTCATACGAGCAGTACTTC. This sequence encodes CATSRDYSYEQYF.

V gene TRBV9 combines with J gene TRBJ2-1; 7 nucleotides agree with TRBD1. Trimming at V came to 3 bases and at J to 7 bases, leaving 7 bases not matched to a gene. Germline CDR1 and CDR2: SGDLS and YYNGEE. The length of the CDR3 is 14 residues. The CDR3 spells CASSALTGSNEQFF. CDR3 bases: TGTGCCAGCAGCGCCTTGACAGGGTCAAATGAGCAGTTCTTC.

This chain's CDR3 is CASSSGQAARYTF. For the CDR3, the DNA is TGTGCCAGCAGCTCGGGACAGGCCGCTCGCTACACCTTC. This rearrangement joins TRBV7-3 to TRBJ1-2; 8 bases are a match to TRBD1. CDR3 length equals 13 residues. V lost 4 bases, J lost 9 bases, and 7 bases stayed unmatched. Germline V CDR1 and CDR2: SGHTA, FQGTGA. The full variable domain, in which reference TRBV7-3 and TRBJ1-2 provide the parts outside the CDR3, is GAGVSQTPSNKVTEKGKYVELRCDPISGHTALYWYRQSLGQGPEFLIYFQGTGAADDSGLPNDRFFAVRPEGSVSTLKIQRTERGDSAVYLCASSSGQAARYTFGSGTRLTVV.

This rearrangement joins TRBV6-5 to TRBJ1-2; D is uncertain. The V end lost 0 bases, the J end lost 7 bases, and 9 bases lay between the germline ends. CDR1 and CDR2 from the germline V gene are MNHEY and SVGAGI. The CDR3 runs 13 residues. CDR3 amino acids: CASSYSETSGYTF. CDR3 in DNA: TGTGCCAGCAGTTACTCTGAGACTAGTGGCTACACCTTC.

In this sample, this clone turned up once. The chain is built from TRBV27 and TRBJ2-2, with TRBD1 identical over 12 bases. In germline, CDR1 is MNHEY, CDR2 SMNVEV (reference sequence). CDR3 size: 17 residues. V lost 1 base and J lost 5; bases outside the gene matches: 5. This chain's CDR3 is CASSLWGTGGDTGELFF. In DNA, the CDR3 is TGTGCCAGCAGTTTATGGGGGACAGGGGGCGATACCGGGGAGCTGTTTTTT.

This chain links TRBV7-6 with TRBJ2-2; 7 bases map to TRBD1. Germline CDR1 is SGHVS and CDR2 is FNYEAQ. This CDR3 has 20 amino acids. The trim removed 5 bases at V and 0 bases at J, leaving 18 bases unmatched. This CDR3 is CASSLRLHHYRGPNTGELFF. The CDR3 DNA reads TGTGCCAGCAGCCTTAGACTCCACCACTACAGGGGCCCGAACACCGGGGAGCTGTTTTTT.

This clone has just one count. The chain employs TRBV18 and TRBJ2-7; 8 nucleotides match TRBD1. Germline V gene sequence: CDR1 KGHSH, CDR2 LQKENI. The trim removed 4 bases at V and 5 bases at J, leaving 4 bases unmatched. This CDR3 region has 13 residues. CDR3 sequence reads: CASSRDRMDEQYF. The CDR3 region has the DNA TGTGCCAGCTCACGGGACAGGATGGACGAGCAGTACTTC.

The gene calls are TRBV7-2 and TRBJ2-7; 9 bases are a match to TRBD1. This CDR3 contains 14 residues. With 4 bases clipped from V and 7 bases from J, the junction kept 8 bases outside the gene matches. Germline V gene sequence: CDR1 SGHTA, CDR2 FQGNSA. As DNA, the CDR3 is TGTGCCAGCAGCTCACTGGACAGGGGACATGAGCAGTACTTC. Its translation: CASSSLDRGHEQYF.

The table lists this clone with a count of one. This chain connects TRBV13 to TRBJ1-3; weak D call: TRBD1 (5 bases). This CDR3 comprises 12 residues. Looked up from germline, CDR1 is PRHDT and CDR2 is FYEKMQ (reference sequence). Trimming cost V 4 bases and J 9 bases, with 10 bases left between them. Here the CDR3 DNA reads TGTGCCAGCAGCTCGCAGGGTGTCACCATATATTTT. Amino acids: CASSSQGVTIYF.

This clone was observed a few times. The chain joins TRBV7-2 to TRBJ2-7, with 8 bases aligning to TRBD2. Germline CDR1 and CDR2: SGHTA and FQGNSA. The ends lost 1 base at V and 0 bases at J; junction bases unmatched: 2. The CDR3 loop spans 15 amino acids. CDR3 nucleotide sequence: TGTGCCAGCAGCTTAGAAAGCGGGAGCTCCTACGAGCAGTACTTC. It specifies CASSLESGSSYEQYF.

This chain uses TRBV7-2 with TRBJ1-5; 9 bases fit TRBD1. This CDR3 spans 16 amino acids. Losses at the gene ends were 4 bases for V and 4 bases for J; bases not matched to a gene: 8. The V gene's germline CDR1 is SGHTA and CDR2 FQGNSA. The CDR3 sequence: CASSWVGTGTNQPQHF. DNA of the CDR3: TGTGCCAGCAGCTGGGTGGGGACAGGGACAAATCAGCCCCAGCATTTT.

This chain connects TRBV5-1 to TRBJ2-3; the match to TRBD2 covers 9 bases. The CDR3 spans 16 residues. Per germline, CDR1 SGHRS and CDR2 YFSETQ. V trimming: 4 bases; J trimming: 0 bases; junction bases outside the gene matches: 6. The CDR3 reads CASSAGTSPSTDTQYF. The CDR3 DNA reads as TGCGCCAGCAGCGCCGGGACTAGCCCTAGCACAGATACGCAGTATTTT.

This chain connects TRBV14 to TRBJ1-4; the D is unclear. V was pared by 1 base and J by 2 bases, with 14 bases between. This CDR3 spans 17 amino acids. CDR1 and CDR2 from the germline V gene are SGHDN and FVKESK. This CDR3 is CASSQGRRWATNEKLFF. CDR3 nucleotides: TGTGCCAGCAGCCAAGGAAGGAGGTGGGCGACTAATGAAAAACTGTTTTTT.

The V gene is TRBV2, the J gene TRBJ1-1; D uncertain. CDR3 length equals 13 residues. V lost 8 bases, J lost 1 base, and 11 bases lay in between. Germline V gives CDR1 SNHLY, CDR2 FYNNEI. The CDR3 nucleotides read TGTGCCAGCGAGGCCCCGGGGAACACTGAAGCTTTCTTT. Protein product: CASEAPGNTEAFF. The full variable domain, in which reference TRBV2 and TRBJ1-1 provide the parts outside the CDR3, is EPEVTQTPSHQVTQMGQEVILRCVPISNHLYFYWYRQILGQKVEFLVSFYNNEISEKSEIFDDQFSVERPDGSNFTLKIRSTKLEDSAMYFCASEAPGNTEAFFGQGTRLTVV.

The chain carries TRBV5-4 and TRBJ1-2; a possible D gene is TRBD1 (6 bases). CDR1 SGHNT and CDR2 YYREEE come from the germline V gene (reference sequence). V lost 0 bases and J lost 5, with 14 bases in between. The CDR3 runs to 15 residues. CDR3 nucleotides: TGTGCCAGCAGCTTGGCACAGGGAATAAGTTATGGCTACACCTTC. Translating it yields CASSLAQGISYGYTF.

The chain carries TRBV19 and TRBJ2-2; D gene uncertain. The V end was cut by 6 bases, the J end by 0 bases, with 11 bases between. Germline V gives CDR1 LNHDA, CDR2 SQIVND (reference sequence). This CDR3 is built from 15 residues. The chain's CDR3 is CASRNHQANTGELFF. CDR3 nucleotide sequence: TGTGCCAGTAGGAATCATCAGGCGAACACCGGGGAGCTGTTTTTT.

The chain employs TRBV9 and TRBJ2-1; D remains ambiguous. The CDR3 sequence is 12 residues long. Looked up from germline, CDR1 is SGDLS and CDR2 is YYNGEE. The V end was cut by 3 bases, the J end by 9 bases, with 10 bases between. The CDR3 reads CASSAPSLEQFF. Here the CDR3 DNA reads TGTGCCAGCAGCGCCCCCTCCCTTGAGCAGTTCTTC.

The chain employs TRBV6-5 and TRBJ2-1; a possible D gene is TRBD2 (6 bases). V lost 2 bases to trimming and J lost 7 bases, with 9 bases between them. The length of the CDR3 is 13 residues. Germline V lookup: CDR1 MNHEY, CDR2 SVGAGI. CDR3 sequence reads: CASSYPGTNEQFF. CDR3 nucleotide sequence: TGTGCCAGCAGTTACCCCGGGACTAATGAGCAGTTCTTC.

The sample holds one count of this clone. The rearrangement joins TRBV28 to TRBJ1-1, with D maybe TRBD1 (5 bases). V was trimmed by 1 base and J by 5 bases, leaving 17 bases between them. Germline lookup yields CDR1 MDHEN and CDR2 SYDVKM. This CDR3 has 16 residues. CDR3 loop: CASSLSLGPGGTEAFF. The CDR3 DNA is TGTGCCAGCAGTTTATCTTTGGGGCCCGGGGGAACTGAAGCTTTCTTT.

The CDR3 spells CASSQETGPSYEQYF. CDR3 coding DNA: TGCGCCAGCAGCCAAGAGACAGGGCCTTCCTACGAGCAGTACTTC. The gene calls are TRBV4-1 and TRBJ2-7, with TRBD1 identical over 7 bases. The CDR3 runs to 15 residues. V shed 0 bases and J 1 base; nucleotides not matched to a gene: 3. Germline V gene data show CDR1 as MGHRA and CDR2 as YSYEKL.

For this clone: Other nucleotide sequences from this sample produce the same CDR3. The J gene is TRBJ2-1, the V gene TRBV13; no clear D. This CDR3 has 12 residues. CDR1 is PRHDT and CDR2 is FYEKMQ in the germline V gene (reference sequence). V lost 0 bases to trimming and J lost 7 bases, with 4 bases between them. The CDR3 nucleotides are TGTGCCAGCAGCTTAGGACTAAATGAGCAGTTCTTC. Translation gives CASSLGLNEQFF. The entire variable domain, with the rest obtained from reference TRBV13 and TRBJ2-1, is as follows: AAGVIQSPRHLIKEKRETATLKCYPIPRHDTVYWYQQGPGQDPQFLISFYEKMQSDKGSIPDRFSAQQFSDYHSELNMSSLELGDSALYFCASSLGLNEQFFGPGTRLTVL.

The chain links TRBV30 to TRBJ1-2; 9 bases are shared with TRBD1. Germline CDR1 reads GTSNPN; CDR2 reads SVGIG (reference sequence). Losses at the gene ends were 3 bases for V and 6 bases for J; bases not matched to a gene: 8. The CDR3 is 14 residues long. The CDR3 region has the DNA TGTGCCTGGAGGACTACTGACAGGGGGGATGGCTACACCTTC. Its protein product is CAWRTTDRGDGYTF.